The 20 T cell receptor beta chains given below trace back to one sample, sequenced in a study of CD8 T cells in Susac syndrome. With random hexamers, about 0.45 to 1 ug RNA was reverse transcribed. TCRdb fed the immunoSEQ multiplex PCR reads into MiXCR, producing one record per CDR3 protein. The sample lists about 240,000 distinct CDR3 sequences; about 95% were seen once. The material sequenced was CD4+ T cells from PBMCs. Receptor source: a human donor with Susac syndrome.

The CDR3 DNA reads as TGCGCCAGCAGCTTGGCTACGACAGAGATCGCCACAGATACGCAGTATTTT. Translation gives CASSLATTEIATDTQYF. This chain joins TRBV5-1 and TRBJ2-3; maybe TRBD1 (5 bases). CDR1 is SGHRS, CDR2 YFSETQ, per germline. The ends were cut back, 0 bases at V and 2 bases at J, with 16 bases in the middle. The CDR3 spans 17 residues.

This rearrangement joins TRBV4-1 to TRBJ2-7; D ambiguous. V was cut by 2 bases and J by 2 bases, with 4 bases left in between. The CDR3 runs 12 residues. Germline values: CDR1 MGHRA, CDR2 YSYEKL. DNA for the CDR3: TGCGCCAGCAGCCAACCGACCTACGAGCAGTACTTC. Translated: CASSQPTYEQYF.

The chain is built from TRBV6-5 and TRBJ2-2, with D possibly TRBD2 on 6 matching bases. Germline V gene data show CDR1 as MNHEY and CDR2 as SVGAGI. V dropped 6 bases and J dropped 1 base, with 12 bases sitting between them. The CDR3 extends over 15 amino acids. This CDR3 reads CASRPAEGNTGELFF. Written as DNA, the CDR3 is TGTGCCAGCAGGCCAGCGGAGGGGAACACCGGGGAGCTGTTTTTT.

The chain recombines TRBV6-6 with TRBJ1-1; D not resolved. This CDR3 comprises 12 residues. Germline-derived CDR1 and CDR2 are MNHNY and SVGAGI (reference sequence). Trimming took off 7 bases at V and 0 bases at J, with 6 bases between the two ends. CDR3 nucleotide sequence: TGTGCCAGCATTGGGATGAACACTGAAGCTTTCTTT. Residues: CASIGMNTEAFF.

The rearrangement links TRBV20-1 to TRBJ2-1; D remains ambiguous. The germline CDR1 and CDR2 sequences are DFQATT and SNEGSKA (reference sequence). The V gene lost 3 bases and the J gene lost 3 bases, with 3 bases spanning the gap. The CDR3 is 11 amino acids. CDR3: CSASDYNEQFF. The DNA of the CDR3 is TGCAGTGCTAGCGACTACAATGAGCAGTTCTTC.

The chain uses TRBV10-2 and TRBJ1-2; unclear D gene. Trimming removed 3 bases from V and 7 bases from J, with 12 bases in between. Germline V gene data show CDR1 as WSHSY and CDR2 as SAAADI. The CDR3 spans 13 residues. As DNA, the CDR3 is TGCGCCAGCAGTGAATCGGAGGCAGGTGGCTACACCTTC. This codes for CASSESEAGGYTF.

The rearrangement links TRBV12-3 or TRBV12-4 to TRBJ2-7, with 9 bases aligning to TRBD1. The junction had 7 bases not matched to a gene; V was cut back by 4 bases and J by 6 bases. CDR3 length equals 14 residues. DNA for the CDR3: TGTGCCAGCAGTTGGACCGGGACAGGGACCGAGCAGTACTTC. Translating gives CASSWTGTGTEQYF.

This chain joins TRBV9 and TRBJ2-7, with TRBD2 matching 11 bases. V gave up 3 bases and J gave up 4 bases; unmatched junction bases: 3. This CDR3 comprises 14 residues. The germline gives CDR1 SGDLS, CDR2 YYNGEE. The CDR3 is CASSEGTSGYEQYF. The DNA for the CDR3 is TGTGCCAGCAGCGAGGGGACTAGCGGATACGAGCAGTACTTC.

J is TRBJ2-2 and V is TRBV9, with D hard to call. The V end lost 5 bases, the J end lost 11 bases, and 22 bases lay between the germline ends. Germline-derived CDR1 and CDR2 are SGDLS and YYNGEE. This CDR3 has 15 residues. The CDR3 loop reads CASSHRRGLNQELFF. The CDR3 nucleotides read TGTGCCAGCAGTCATAGACGCGGATTGAACCAAGAGCTGTTTTTT.

The rearrangement uses TRBV6-5 and TRBJ1-1; possibly TRBD1 for D (5 bases). Per the germline V gene, CDR1 is MNHEY and CDR2 is SVGAGI. The CDR3 is 12 residues long. The V gene lost 8 bases and the J gene lost 8 bases, with 15 bases spanning the gap. The chain's CDR3 is CASRSGAGEAFF. The CDR3 DNA sequence: TGTGCCAGCCGGAGCGGGGCAGGAGAAGCTTTCTTT.

The rearrangement links TRBV18 to TRBJ1-4; D call uncertain. The CDR3 is made up of 14 amino acids. Trimming pared 1 base from V and 6 bases from J, leaving 9 bases between. Germline V gene data show CDR1 as KGHSH and CDR2 as LQKENI. CDR3 nucleotide sequence: TGTGCCAGCTCACCACAAAGGGTGGATGAAAAACTGTTTTTT. Translation: CASSPQRVDEKLFF. The full variable domain, its missing parts supplied by reference TRBV18 and TRBJ1-4, is NAGVMQNPRHLVRRRGQEARLRCSPMKGHSHVYWYRQLPEEGLKFMVYLQKENIIDESGMPKERFSAEFPKEGPSILRIQQVVRGDSAAYFCASSPQRVDEKLFFGSGTQLSVL.

The V gene is TRBV3-1, the J gene TRBJ2-7, with D maybe TRBD1 (6 bases). This CDR3 spans 15 amino acids. Per germline, CDR1 LGHDT and CDR2 YNNKEL (reference sequence). V gave up 5 bases and J gave up 0 bases, with 14 bases separating them. CDR3 nucleotides: TGTGCCAGCAGCGGTTTTACAGGGCGCTCCTACGAGCAGTACTTC. This sequence encodes CASSGFTGRSYEQYF.

The genes are TRBV5-1 and TRBJ2-7; TRBD2 aligns across 8 bases. CDR1 SGHRS and CDR2 YFSETQ come from the germline V gene. This CDR3 is built from 16 residues. With 3 bases clipped from V and 2 bases from J, the junction kept 10 bases outside the gene matches. CDR3 amino acids: CASSSDGLAKPYEQYF. DNA for the CDR3: TGCGCCAGCAGCTCTGACGGACTAGCCAAACCCTACGAGCAGTACTTC.

A single count supports this clonotype. This chain uses TRBV20-1 with TRBJ1-2; unclear D gene. This CDR3 comprises 12 residues. V gave up 0 bases and J gave up 2 bases, with 4 bases separating them. Germline V lookup: CDR1 DFQATT, CDR2 SNEGSKA (reference sequence). The CDR3 here is CSAREQNYGYTF. DNA for the CDR3: TGCAGTGCTAGAGAACAGAACTATGGCTACACCTTC.

This sequence joins TRBV6-6 and TRBJ2-3, with a tentative D call TRBD2 (6 bases). V gave up 2 bases and J gave up 7 bases, with 13 bases separating them. The CDR3 spans 14 residues. Germline V gene data show CDR1 as MNHNY and CDR2 as SVGAGI (reference sequence). The DNA of the CDR3 is TGTGCCAGCAGTTACACGGAGACTAGTCATACGCAGTATTTT. It specifies CASSYTETSHTQYF.

This clonotype showed up just once. The genes are TRBV29-1 and TRBJ2-1; weak D call: TRBD1 (5 bases). Germline loops: CDR1 SQVTM, CDR2 ANQGSEA. Trimming shortened V by 3 bases and J by 4 bases, and 16 bases separated the two germline ends. This CDR3 is 15 amino acids long. The CDR3 bases are TGCAGCGTTGATCAAGGGGTACGGATGTACAATGAGCAGTTCTTC. This translates into CSVDQGVRMYNEQFF.

The V and J genes are TRBV9 and TRBJ2-7; 12 bases match TRBD2. Germline CDR1 is SGDLS and CDR2 is YYNGEE. Germline trimming cut 3 bases from V and 2 bases from J; bases unmatched to any gene: 3. The CDR3 runs 15 residues. The CDR3 DNA reads TGTGCCAGCAGCGGGGGACTAGCGGGCCCCTACGAGCAGTACTTC. Encoded protein: CASSGGLAGPYEQYF. Drawing the rest from reference TRBV9 and TRBJ2-7, the complete variable domain is DSGVTQTPKHLITATGQRVTLRCSPRSGDLSVYWYQQSLDQGLQFLIQYYNGEERAKGNILERFSAQQFPDLHSELNLSSLELGDSALYFCASSGGLAGPYEQYFGPGTRLTVT.

The rearrangement joins TRBV5-1 to TRBJ2-1; D gene unclear. Germline assignment: CDR1 SGHRS and CDR2 YFSETQ. This CDR3 spans 13 amino acids. With 1 base removed from V and 7 bases from J, the gap between germline ends came to 9 bases. The CDR3 nucleotides are TGCGCCAGCAGCTTGAGGTTGGGAAATGAGCAGTTCTTC. This codes for CASSLRLGNEQFF.

CDR3 in amino acids: CASGGGTRGYEQYF. DNA for the CDR3: TGTGCCAGCGGAGGCGGGACTAGAGGGTACGAGCAGTACTTC. The chain is built from TRBV2 and TRBJ2-7, with 8 positions matching TRBD2. Germline trimming cut 8 bases from V and 4 bases from J; bases unmatched to any gene: 10. The germline gives CDR1 SNHLY, CDR2 FYNNEI. The CDR3 spans 14 residues.

The chain is built from TRBV9 and TRBJ2-5, with D possibly being TRBD1 (6 bases). The CDR3 covers 16 residues. Germline CDR1 and CDR2: SGDLS and YYNGEE. Trimming left V 3 bases short and J 5 bases short, with 20 bases between. The CDR3 nucleotides are TGTGCCAGCAGCGCTCGGCCGACCGTCAGGGGCGAGACCCAGTACTTC. It translates to CASSARPTVRGETQYF.